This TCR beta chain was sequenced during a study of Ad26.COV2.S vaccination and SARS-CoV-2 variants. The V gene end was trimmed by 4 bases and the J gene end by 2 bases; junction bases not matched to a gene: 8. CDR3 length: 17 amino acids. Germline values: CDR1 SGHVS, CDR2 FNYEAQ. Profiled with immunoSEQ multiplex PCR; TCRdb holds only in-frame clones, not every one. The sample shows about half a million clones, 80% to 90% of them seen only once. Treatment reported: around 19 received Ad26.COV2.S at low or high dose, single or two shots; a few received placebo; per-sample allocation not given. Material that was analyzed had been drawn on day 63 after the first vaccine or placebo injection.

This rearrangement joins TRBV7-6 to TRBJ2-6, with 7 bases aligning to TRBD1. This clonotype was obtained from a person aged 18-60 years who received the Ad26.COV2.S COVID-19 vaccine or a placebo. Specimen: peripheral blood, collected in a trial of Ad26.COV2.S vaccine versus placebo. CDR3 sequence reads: CASSSTGQATGANVLTF. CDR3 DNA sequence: TGTGCCAGCAGCTCTACCGGACAGGCCACTGGGGCCAACGTCCTGACTTTC.